This entry features one T cell receptor (beta chain) sequence. The data derive from a study of OX40 agonist ivuxolimab in advanced cancers. Study summary: An anti-OX40 (CD134) antibody with agonistic activity, ivuxolimab, was administered to patients. The diagnoses of dose-escalation patients were hepatocellular carcinoma, melanoma, renal cell or head and neck cancer. Of the patients, three showed partial responses, one with hepatocellular carcinoma and two with cutaneous melanoma.

Baseline was the first blood sampling point, followed by cycle 4 day 1 and cycle 7 day 1. This CDR3 has 13 residues. Trimming took 1 base from V and 2 from J, leaving 7 bases between them. Per germline, CDR1 SGHNT and CDR2 YYREEE (reference sequence). Produced via immunoSEQ multiplex PCR; TCRdb's table is partial and in-frame only. The sample includes fewer than 80,000 clones, 70% to 90% of them seen just once. This specimen consisted of CD4+ or CD8+ T cells sorted from blood, obtained in a trial of the OX40 agonist ivuxolimab. J is TRBJ2-7 and V is TRBV5-4, with D unresolved. The source of this sequence is an adult with an advanced solid tumor such as melanoma, head and neck, liver or kidney cancer. The CDR3 region is CASSLYGPYEQYF. Here the CDR3 DNA reads TGTGCCAGCAGCTTGTACGGCCCCTACGAGCAGTACTTC.